This entry is about one TCR beta chain. No antigen is known for it. V was shortened by 7 bases and J by 2 bases, with 13 bases between the two germline ends. The CDR3 runs 14 residues. The germline gives CDR1 SNHLY, CDR2 FYNNEI. This specimen belongs to a study of T cell repertoires in cytomegalovirus infection. Across the whole study: Both a matching HLA type and CMV infection were indicated by public TCR beta signatures.

TCRdb fed the reads into MiXCR, producing one record per CDR3 protein. The data show about 830,000 distinct CDR3 sequences, with approximately 29% seen just once and over 10% held by the top ten. Study-wide points: Summed public TCR beta family frequency identified CMV carriers bearing the relevant HLA.

Sequenced here: cultured CD8+ T cells from PBMCs, sampled from culture after CMV antigen stimulation. This receptor was obtained from a human donor in good health (CMV status not recorded). Some clones in this sample may be carry-over from other donors' samples. This chain uses TRBV2 with TRBJ2-3; possible D gene TRBD2, 5 bases. In nucleotides, the CDR3 is TGTGCCAGCATGAGCGGACGATTCACAGATACGCAGTATTTT. It encodes CASMSGRFTDTQYF.